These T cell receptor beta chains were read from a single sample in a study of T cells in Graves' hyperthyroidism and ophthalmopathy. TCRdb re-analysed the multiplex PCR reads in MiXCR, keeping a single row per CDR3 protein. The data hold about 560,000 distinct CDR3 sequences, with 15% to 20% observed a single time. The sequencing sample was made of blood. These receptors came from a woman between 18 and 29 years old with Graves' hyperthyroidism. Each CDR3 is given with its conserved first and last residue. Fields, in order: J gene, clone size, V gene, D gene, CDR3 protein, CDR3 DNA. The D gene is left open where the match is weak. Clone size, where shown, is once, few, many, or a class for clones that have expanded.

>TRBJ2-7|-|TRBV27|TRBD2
CASSFSGRVYEQYF
TGTGCCAGCAGTTTCAGCGGGAGGGTGTACGAGCAGTACTTC
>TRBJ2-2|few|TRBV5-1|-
CASRQDYTGELFF
TGCGCCAGCAGACAGGACTACACCGGGGAGCTGTTTTTT
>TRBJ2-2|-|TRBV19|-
CASTPQRTIDTGELFF
TGTGCCAGTACCCCGCAACGGACAATCGACACCGGGGAGCTGTTTTTT
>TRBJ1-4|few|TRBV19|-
CASSFGSLNEKLFF
TGTGCCAGTAGTTTCGGGTCCCTAAATGAAAAACTGTTTTTT
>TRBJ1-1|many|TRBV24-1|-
CATSDLADTEAFF
TGTGCCACCAGTGATTTGGCAGACACTGAAGCTTTCTTT
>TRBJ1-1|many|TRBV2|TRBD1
CASYGQGNTEAFF
TGTGCCAGTTACGGACAGGGGAACACTGAAGCTTTCTTT
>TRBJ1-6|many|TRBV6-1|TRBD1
CASSDPGQGARSPLHF
TGTGCCAGCAGTGACCCAGGACAGGGGGCACGGTCACCCCTCCACTTT
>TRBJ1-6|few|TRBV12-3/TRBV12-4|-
CASKDRHPNSPLHF
TGTGCCAGCAAAGACCGGCACCCCAATTCACCCCTCCACTTT
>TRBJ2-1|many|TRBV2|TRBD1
CATFLLQGYNEQFF
TGTGCCACCTTCCTTCTACAGGGGTACAATGAGCAGTTCTTC
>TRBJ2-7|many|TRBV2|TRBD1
CATSTGGYEQYF
TGTGCCACCTCGACAGGGGGCTACGAGCAGTACTTC
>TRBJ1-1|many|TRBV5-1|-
CASSELNTEAFF
TGCGCCAGCAGCGAGCTGAACACTGAAGCTTTCTTT
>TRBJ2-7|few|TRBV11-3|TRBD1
CASSPQGASYEQYF
TGTGCCAGCAGCCCACAGGGGGCATCGTACGAGCAGTACTTC
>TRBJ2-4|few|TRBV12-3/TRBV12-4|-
CASSPPGLAKNIQYF
TGTGCCAGCAGTCCCCCGGGCCTAGCCAAAAACATTCAGTACTTC
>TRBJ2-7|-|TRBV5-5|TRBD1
CASSLARQGYEQYF
TGTGCCAGCAGCTTGGCCAGACAGGGCTACGAGCAGTACTTC
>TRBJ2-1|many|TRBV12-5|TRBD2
CASGPVRLAGRQTDEQFF
TGTGCTAGTGGTCCCGTCCGACTAGCGGGGCGACAGACTGATGAGCAGTTCTTC
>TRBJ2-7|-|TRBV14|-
CASSQEYRFGEQYF
TGTGCCAGCAGCCAAGAATACAGATTCGGAGAGCAGTACTTC
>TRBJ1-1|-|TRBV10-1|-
CASSESIIGAFF
TGCGCCAGCAGTGAGTCTATTATCGGGGCTTTCTTT
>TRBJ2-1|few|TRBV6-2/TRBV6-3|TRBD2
CASSYSKSRLAPYNEQFF
TGTGCCAGCAGTTACTCGAAGTCCCGACTAGCACCCTACAATGAGCAGTTCTTC
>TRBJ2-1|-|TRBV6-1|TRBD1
CATGETYNEQFF
TGTGCTACAGGGGAAACCTACAATGAGCAGTTCTTC
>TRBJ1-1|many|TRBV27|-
CASSLGFGVYTEAFF
TGTGCCAGCAGTCTCGGGTTTGGGGTTTATACTGAAGCTTTCTTT
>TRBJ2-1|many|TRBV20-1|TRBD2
CSARDLAGGYNEQFF
TGCAGTGCTAGAGACCTAGCGGGAGGGTACAATGAGCAGTTCTTC
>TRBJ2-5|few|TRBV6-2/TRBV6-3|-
CASSSYRERQETQYF
TGTGCCAGCAGTTCCTACAGGGAAAGGCAAGAGACCCAGTACTTC
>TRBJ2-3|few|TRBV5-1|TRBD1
CASTTQQGRTDTQYF
TGCGCCAGCACCACGCAACAGGGGAGAACAGATACGCAGTATTTT
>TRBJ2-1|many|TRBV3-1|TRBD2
CASSRGLGEQFF
TGTGCCAGCAGCCGGGGACTAGGCGAGCAGTTCTTC
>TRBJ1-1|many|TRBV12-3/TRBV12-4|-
CASSSLPASEAFF
TGTGCCAGCAGTTCCCTCCCCGCCTCTGAAGCTTTCTTT
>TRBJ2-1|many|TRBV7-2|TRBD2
CASSLYSKPRGINEQFF
TGTGCCAGCAGCTTATACTCGAAGCCGCGGGGGATCAATGAGCAGTTCTTC
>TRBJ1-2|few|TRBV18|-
CASSPMDTSPYGYTF
TGTGCCAGCTCACCGATGGACACCTCCCCCTATGGCTACACCTTC
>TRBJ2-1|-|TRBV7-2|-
CASSSLPGEQFF
TGTGCCAGCAGCTCCCTCCCGGGTGAGCAGTTCTTC
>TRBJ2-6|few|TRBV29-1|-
CSVDTSGANVLTF
TGCAGCGTCGACACCTCTGGGGCCAACGTCCTGACTTTC
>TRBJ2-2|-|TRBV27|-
CASSLFLNTGELFF
TGTGCCAGCAGTTTATTCCTAAACACCGGGGAGCTGTTTTTT
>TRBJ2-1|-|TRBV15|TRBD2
CATSRDRAGGPGEQFF
TGTGCCACCAGCAGAGATCGAGCGGGAGGGCCAGGCGAGCAGTTCTTC
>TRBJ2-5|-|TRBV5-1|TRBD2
CASSLAGVGTRYF
TGCGCCAGCAGCTTAGCGGGAGTTGGGACCCGGTACTTC
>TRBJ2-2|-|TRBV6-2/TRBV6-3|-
CASSYSRRAGELFF
TGTGCCAGCAGTTACTCTAGGCGGGCCGGGGAGCTGTTTTTT
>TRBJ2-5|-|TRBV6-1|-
CASTKGLQETQYF
TGTGCCAGCACCAAGGGACTTCAAGAGACCCAGTACTTC
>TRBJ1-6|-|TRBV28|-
CASSLELVGRGSPLHF
TGTGCCAGCAGTTTAGAACTGGTGGGCAGAGGTTCACCCCTCCACTTT
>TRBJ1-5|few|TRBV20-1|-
CSARETRAYSNQPQHF
TGCAGTGCTAGAGAAACGAGGGCTTATAGCAATCAGCCCCAGCATTTT